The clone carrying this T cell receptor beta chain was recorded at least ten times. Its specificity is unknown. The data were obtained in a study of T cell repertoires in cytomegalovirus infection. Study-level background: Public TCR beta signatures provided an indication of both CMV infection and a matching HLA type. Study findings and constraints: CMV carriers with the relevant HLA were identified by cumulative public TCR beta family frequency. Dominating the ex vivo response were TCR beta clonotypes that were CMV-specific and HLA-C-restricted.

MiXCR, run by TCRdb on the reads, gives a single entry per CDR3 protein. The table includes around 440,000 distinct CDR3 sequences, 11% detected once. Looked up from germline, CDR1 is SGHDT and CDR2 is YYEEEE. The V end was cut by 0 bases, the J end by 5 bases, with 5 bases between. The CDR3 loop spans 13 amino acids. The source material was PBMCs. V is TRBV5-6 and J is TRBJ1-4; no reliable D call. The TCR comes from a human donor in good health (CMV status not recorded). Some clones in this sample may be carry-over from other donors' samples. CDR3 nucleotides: TGTGCCAGCAGCTTGGAACGGAATGAAAAACTGTTTTTT. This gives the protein CASSLERNEKLFF.